These 22 T cell receptor beta chains came from one sample sequenced in a study of cytomegalovirus exposure and HLA in healthy donors. The data were produced by immunoSEQ multiplex PCR, yet TCRdb's version contains in-frame clones alone and is incomplete. Of 80,000 to 100,000 clones detected, around 90% appear once; the ten largest clones hold about 4%. Sequenced sample: PBMCs. The origin of the receptors is a woman aged 25 to 45 in good health and CMV-seronegative.

This chain uses TRBV29-1 with TRBJ1-2; D unclear. The length of the CDR3 is 12 residues. Germline V gene data show CDR1 as SQVTM and CDR2 as ANQGSEA. The V and J ends lost 7 bases and 6 bases respectively, with 15 bases between them. The CDR3 here is CSAAGFLDGYTF. CDR3 nucleotide sequence: TGCAGCGCCGCAGGATTCTTAGATGGCTACACCTTC. Variable domain in full (rest from reference TRBV29-1 and TRBJ1-2): SAVISQKPSRDICQRGTSLTIQCQVDSQVTMMFWYRQQPGQSLTLIATANQGSEATYESGFVIDKFPISRPNLTFSTLTVSNMSPEDSSIYLCSAAGFLDGYTFGSGTRLTVV.

The rearrangement uses TRBV29-1 and TRBJ1-3; D unresolved. CDR1 and CDR2 from the germline V gene are SQVTM and ANQGSEA. Trimming pared 7 bases from V and 3 bases from J, leaving 16 bases between. This CDR3 has 14 residues. The CDR3 DNA reads as TGCAGCGCCTTAGACGGAGCCTTTGGAAACACCATATATTTT. Protein sequence: CSALDGAFGNTIYF.

The gene calls are TRBV27 and TRBJ2-2; 13 bases agree with TRBD2. The CDR3 has 16 amino acids. Looked up from germline, CDR1 is MNHEY and CDR2 is SMNVEV (reference sequence). J lost 2 bases, V lost 7 bases, and 4 bases had no gene match. CDR3 sequence (DNA): TGTGCCAGCATGGGACTAGCGGGACTTAACACCGGGGAGCTGTTTTTT. Its translation: CASMGLAGLNTGELFF.

The chain is built from TRBV19 and TRBJ1-1; D possibly corresponds to TRBD1 (6 bases). Trimming left V 1 base short and J 1 base short, with 13 bases between. The CDR3 totals 16 residues. The germline gives CDR1 LNHDA, CDR2 SQIVND (reference sequence). Written as DNA, the CDR3 is TGTGCCAGTAGTATAGTAGGGGGACGGACGAACACTGAAGCTTTCTTT. As protein: CASSIVGGRTNTEAFF.

The chain couples TRBV25-1 to TRBJ2-7; 10 bases agree with TRBD2. Looked up from germline, CDR1 is MGHDK and CDR2 is SYGVNS. CDR3 length: 16 residues. The V and J ends lost 2 bases and 0 bases, in that order; junction bases with no gene match: 4. The CDR3 region has the DNA TGTGCCAGCAGTGAAGTTCTAGCGGGGGCCTCCTACGAGCAGTACTTC. This encodes CASSEVLAGASYEQYF.

The V and J genes are TRBV5-6 and TRBJ1-1; D uncertain. Germline V gene sequence: CDR1 SGHDT, CDR2 YYEEEE. V shed 2 bases and J shed 0 bases, with 17 bases lying between them. The CDR3 is 17 residues long. CDR3 DNA: TGTGCCAGCAGCTTATACCCGGTGCGGGCCATGAACACTGAAGCTTTCTTT. It translates to CASSLYPVRAMNTEAFF.

This chain joins TRBV11-1 and TRBJ1-2; 7 bases line up with TRBD1. Germline trimming cut 0 bases from V and 8 bases from J; bases unmatched to any gene: 15. Per the germline V gene, CDR1 is SGHAT and CDR2 is FQDESV (reference sequence). This CDR3 is built from 17 residues. CDR3 residues: CASSLAPWSDRANGYTF. CDR3 sequence (DNA): TGTGCCAGCAGCTTAGCTCCATGGTCCGACAGGGCAAACGGCTACACCTTC.

V gene TRBV6-5 combines with J gene TRBJ1-6, with 9 bases matching TRBD1. V gave up 1 base and J gave up 10 bases; unmatched junction bases: 2. The CDR3 is 14 residues long. Germline V gives CDR1 MNHEY, CDR2 SVGAGI. As DNA, the CDR3 is TGTGCCAGCAGTTACTACAGGGGGCCATCACCCCTCCACTTT. As protein: CASSYYRGPSPLHF.

The chain recombines TRBV6-1 with TRBJ1-1; 8 bases map to TRBD1. Trimming at V came to 4 bases and at J to 3 bases, leaving 7 bases not matched to a gene. The CDR3 consists of 15 residues. The germline V gene has CDR1 MNHNS and CDR2 SASEGT. CDR3 region: CASSALRGRDTEAFF. Written as DNA, the CDR3 is TGTGCCAGCAGTGCCCTCAGGGGGCGAGACACTGAAGCTTTCTTT.

This chain links TRBV5-4 with TRBJ1-2; D is perhaps TRBD1 (6 bases). The germline gives CDR1 SGHNT, CDR2 YYREEE (reference sequence). The CDR3 has 18 amino acids. V was trimmed by 3 bases and J by 4 bases, leaving 25 bases between them. The CDR3 bases are TGTGCCAGCAGCTCGACACCCTTCAGGGGAATCCCCTTCTATGGCTACACCTTC. Protein sequence: CASSSTPFRGIPFYGYTF.

The J gene is TRBJ2-7, the V gene TRBV4-1; 7 bases match TRBD2. V shed 5 bases, J shed 2 bases, and the junction held 6 bases outside the gene matches. CDR3 length: 14 residues. CDR1 is MGHRA and CDR2 is YSYEKL in the germline V gene. The CDR3 DNA reads TGCGCCAGCAGCTTCTTCGCGGGAGCCTACGAGCAGTACTTC. It translates to CASSFFAGAYEQYF.

The chain links TRBV5-1 to TRBJ1-2; D possibly corresponds to TRBD1 (5 bases). The V end was cut by 2 bases, the J end by 3 bases, with 8 bases between. The CDR3 runs to 13 residues. Germline V gives CDR1 SGHRS, CDR2 YFSETQ. CDR3 nucleotides: TGCGCCAGCAGCTTTCGGGGGTACTATGGCTACACCTTC. It specifies CASSFRGYYGYTF. The variable domain in full, completed from reference TRBV5-1 and TRBJ1-2, reads KAGVTQTPRYLIKTRGQQVTLSCSPISGHRSVSWYQQTPGQGLQFLFEYFSETQRNKGNFPGRFSGRQFSNSRSEMNVSTLELGDSALYLCASSFRGYYGYTFGSGTRLTVV.

The chain links TRBV4-2 to TRBJ2-3; possible D gene TRBD2, 5 bases. The germline V gene has CDR1 LGHNA and CDR2 YNFKEQ. The CDR3 length is 15 residues. Trimming took off 1 base at V and 3 bases at J, with 11 bases between the two ends. CDR3 DNA sequence: TGTGCCAGCAGCCAAGTGGCAGGCGGGACAGATACGCAGTATTTT. Encoded protein: CASSQVAGGTDTQYF.

The J gene is TRBJ1-2, the V gene TRBV11-3, with D tentatively TRBD1 (5 bases). Deletions cut 5 bases from V and 8 bases from J, with 15 bases between. This CDR3 region has 13 residues. CDR1 is SGHNT and CDR2 is YENEEA in the germline V gene. The DNA of the CDR3 is TGTGCCAGCAGCGGCATTCAGGGATACGGCTACACCTTC. Encoded protein: CASSGIQGYGYTF.

The chain combines TRBV7-2 with TRBJ2-2; 7 nucleotides match TRBD1. J gave up 1 base and V 5 bases, and 4 bases lay outside the gene matches. In germline, CDR1 is SGHTA, CDR2 FQGNSA. The length of the CDR3 is 15 residues. CDR3 coding DNA: TGTGCCAGCAGCCCCGGGACAGTGAACACCGGGGAGCTGTTTTTT. Its translation: CASSPGTVNTGELFF.

The V gene is TRBV11-2, the J gene TRBJ2-7, with a possible D match to TRBD1 (5 bases). The CDR3 is made up of 14 amino acids. Germline CDR1 reads SGHAT; CDR2 reads FQNNGV. The V gene lost 0 bases and the J gene lost 5 bases, with 11 bases spanning the gap. The CDR3 DNA is TGTGCCAGCAGCTTAGAAGGGGTCAGTCACGAGCAGTACTTC. This gives the protein CASSLEGVSHEQYF.

The rearrangement uses TRBV4-2 and TRBJ1-2, with D tentatively TRBD1 (5 bases). Germline CDR1 reads LGHNA; CDR2 reads YNFKEQ. Trimming took 1 base from V and 5 from J, leaving 17 bases between them. This CDR3 is 16 amino acids long. CDR3 nucleotide sequence: TGTGCCAGCAGCCAAGGTAGTGGAGGGGCCCAGTATGGCTACACCTTC. Its protein product is CASSQGSGGAQYGYTF.

The count of this clone is one. V and J are TRBV10-1 and TRBJ2-3; 9 bases line up with TRBD2. The CDR3 has 14 amino acids. Looked up from germline, CDR1 is WNHNN and CDR2 is SYGVQD (reference sequence). V shed 9 bases, J shed 2 bases, and the junction held 6 bases outside the gene matches. The chain's CDR3 is CASAPSGATDTQYF. The CDR3 nucleotides read TGCGCCAGTGCGCCTAGCGGGGCCACAGATACGCAGTATTTT.

The rearrangement joins TRBV5-4 to TRBJ2-1; TRBD1 matches 8 bases. The length of the CDR3 is 13 residues. CDR1 SGHNT and CDR2 YYREEE come from the germline V gene (reference sequence). The V gene end was trimmed by 0 bases and the J gene end by 9 bases; junction bases not matched to a gene: 2. The CDR3 sequence is CASSLEQGGEQFF. The CDR3 DNA follows: TGTGCCAGCAGCTTGGAACAGGGGGGTGAGCAGTTCTTC.

The table lists this clone with a count of one. J is TRBJ2-5 and V is TRBV20-1, with D tentatively TRBD1 (5 bases). The CDR3 is 11 amino acids. Trimming cost V 5 bases and J 8 bases, with 12 bases left between them. Germline V gene sequence: CDR1 DFQATT, CDR2 SNEGSKA (reference sequence). The CDR3 here is CSAGDSITQYF. For the CDR3, the DNA is TGCAGTGCTGGCGACAGTATAACCCAGTACTTC.

The rearrangement joins TRBV7-9 to TRBJ1-2; TRBD1 aligns across 7 bases. V was pared by 1 base and J by 7 bases, with 6 bases of the junction left unmatched. The CDR3 runs 14 residues. Germline V gene lookup returns CDR1 SEHNR and CDR2 FQNEAQ (reference sequence). The CDR3 reads CASSLDLRDSGYTF. The CDR3 DNA follows: TGTGCCAGCAGCTTAGATCTCCGGGACAGTGGCTACACCTTC.

For the CDR3, the DNA is TGTGCCAGCAGCTTAGAGGGGGGGGCGCTGGCTGGAGGCTACACCTTC. Translating gives CASSLEGGALAGGYTF. J is TRBJ1-2 and V is TRBV11-2; TRBD1 might be the D (6 bases). The ends were cut back, 0 bases at V and 8 bases at J, with 19 bases in the middle. The CDR3 loop spans 16 amino acids. CDR1 is SGHAT and CDR2 is FQNNGV in the germline V gene.